This entry describes one T cell receptor beta chain. This entry belongs to a study of blood T cells in healthy people across ages. Sample donors were healthy Caucasian individuals that came from Russia, aged roughly 6 to 100. Germline assignment: CDR1 MNHNS and CDR2 SASEGT. Unmatched junction bases numbered 14, after V lost 5 bases and J lost 5 bases. CDR3 length: 17 residues. For the second PCR, which ran for roughly 7 to 11 cycles, a sample-barcoded 5' primer and a J-beta primer mix were used. A single record per CDR3 protein comes from TCRdb applying MiXCR to the 5' RACE reads. Here the sample spans roughly 900,000 distinct CDR3 sequences, around 28% being singletons.

The sequence was collected from a woman older than 75 in good health. The sample taken for sequencing was blood. This chain connects TRBV6-1 to TRBJ2-5, with TRBD2 identical over 10 bases. Written as DNA, the CDR3 is TGTGCCAGCAGTCCCTTGCTCGGTAGCGGGAGGCAGGAGACCCAGTACTTC. This translates into CASSPLLGSGRQETQYF.